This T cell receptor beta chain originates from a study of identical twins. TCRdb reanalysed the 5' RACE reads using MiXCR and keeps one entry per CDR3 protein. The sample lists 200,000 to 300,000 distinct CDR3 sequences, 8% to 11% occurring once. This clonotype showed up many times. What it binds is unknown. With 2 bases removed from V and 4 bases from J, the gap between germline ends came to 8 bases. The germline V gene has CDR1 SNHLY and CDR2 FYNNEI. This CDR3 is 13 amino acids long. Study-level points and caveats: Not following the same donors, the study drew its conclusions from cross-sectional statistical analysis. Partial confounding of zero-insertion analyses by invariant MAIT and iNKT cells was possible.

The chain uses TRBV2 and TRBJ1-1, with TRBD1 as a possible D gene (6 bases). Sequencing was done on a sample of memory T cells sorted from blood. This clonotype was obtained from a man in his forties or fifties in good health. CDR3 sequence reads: CASSEIRGTEAFF. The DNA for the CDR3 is TGTGCCAGCAGTGAAATCAGGGGCACTGAAGCTTTCTTT.